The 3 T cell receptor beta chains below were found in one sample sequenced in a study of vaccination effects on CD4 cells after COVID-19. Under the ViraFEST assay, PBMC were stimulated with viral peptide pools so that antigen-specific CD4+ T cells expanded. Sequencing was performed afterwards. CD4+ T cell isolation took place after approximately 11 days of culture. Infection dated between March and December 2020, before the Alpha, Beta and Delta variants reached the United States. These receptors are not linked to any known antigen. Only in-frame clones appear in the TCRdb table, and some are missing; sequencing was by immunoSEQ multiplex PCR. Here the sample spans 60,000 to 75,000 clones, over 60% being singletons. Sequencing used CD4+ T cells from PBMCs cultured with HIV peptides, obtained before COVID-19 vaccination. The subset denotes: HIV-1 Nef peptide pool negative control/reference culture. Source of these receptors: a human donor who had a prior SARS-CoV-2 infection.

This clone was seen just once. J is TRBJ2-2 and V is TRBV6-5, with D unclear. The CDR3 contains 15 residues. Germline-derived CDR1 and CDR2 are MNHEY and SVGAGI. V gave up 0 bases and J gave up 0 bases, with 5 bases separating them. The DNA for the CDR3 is TGTGCCAGCAGTTACTCGCCTCCGAACACCGGGGAGCTGTTTTTT. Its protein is CASSYSPPNTGELFF.

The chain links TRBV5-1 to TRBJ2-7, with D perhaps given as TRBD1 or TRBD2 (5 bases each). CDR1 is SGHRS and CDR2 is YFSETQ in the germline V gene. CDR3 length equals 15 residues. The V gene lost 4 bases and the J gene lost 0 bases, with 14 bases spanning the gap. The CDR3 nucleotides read TGCGCCAGCAGCCCCCGGGACGGCCTCTCCTACGAGCAGTACTTC. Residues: CASSPRDGLSYEQYF.

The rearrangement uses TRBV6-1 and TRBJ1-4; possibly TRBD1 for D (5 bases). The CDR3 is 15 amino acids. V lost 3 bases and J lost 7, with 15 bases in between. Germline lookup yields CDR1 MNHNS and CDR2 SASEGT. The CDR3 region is CASSDGRAGGEKLFF. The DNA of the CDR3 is TGTGCCAGCAGTGATGGGAGGGCTGGGGGTGAAAAACTGTTTTTT.